The next 25 T cell receptor beta chains were all read from a single sample in a study of blood T cell repertoires in COVID-19. The table came from immunoSEQ multiplex PCR; TCRdb's copy has only in-frame clones and leaves some out. Altogether under 100,000 clones are present, 65% to 80% being singletons, with the ten largest covering approximately 19%. Sequenced material: peripheral blood. These receptors came from a woman over 75 with active or convalescent COVID-19.

This chain uses TRBV15 with TRBJ2-3; 8 bases align to TRBD2. After removal of 5 bases from V and 7 bases from J, the junction contained 11 bases not matched to a gene. Germline V gene data show CDR1 as LNHNV and CDR2 as YYDKDF (reference sequence). This CDR3 comprises 15 residues. The CDR3 region is CATSAGGGSPHTQYF. CDR3 nucleotide sequence: TGTGCCACCAGCGCGGGCGGGGGGTCCCCCCATACGCAGTATTTT.

Notes on this clone: A much bigger clone sits one base away, suggesting this may be a read error. V and J are TRBV7-2 and TRBJ1-5; possible D gene TRBD1, 6 bases. V was pared by 1 base and J by 4 bases, with 8 bases between. The CDR3 is made up of 14 amino acids. From germline, CDR1 is SGHTA and CDR2 FQGNSA. CDR3 in DNA: TGTGCCAGCAGCTTAGGACAGGCAAATCAGCCCCAGCATTTT. Translating gives CASSLGQANQPQHF.

The rearrangement uses TRBV7-6 and TRBJ2-7; TRBD1 matches at 10 bases. The CDR3 runs to 15 residues. The trim removed 5 bases at V and 2 bases at J, leaving 6 bases unmatched. Germline CDR1 is SGHVS and CDR2 is FNYEAQ. The CDR3 here is CASSPGTGDAYEQYF. CDR3 DNA: TGTGCCAGCAGCCCCGGGACAGGGGACGCCTACGAGCAGTACTTC. The full variable domain, with the rest looked up from reference TRBV7-6 and TRBJ2-7, is GAGVSQSPRYKVTKRGQDVALRCDPISGHVSLYWYRQALGQGPEFLTYFNYEAQQDKSGLPNDRFSAERPEGSISTLTIQRTEQRDSAMYRCASSPGTGDAYEQYFGPGTRLTVT.

The J gene is TRBJ2-1, the V gene TRBV2; 13 bases align to TRBD2. CDR3 length: 16 amino acids. The V gene's germline CDR1 is SNHLY and CDR2 FYNNEI. Trimming cost V 6 bases and J 7 bases; bases outside gene matches: 9. CDR3 residues: CASRNEGLAGLNEQFF. The CDR3 coding sequence is TGTGCCAGCAGAAACGAGGGACTAGCGGGGCTAAATGAGCAGTTCTTC.

The rearrangement joins TRBV27 to TRBJ1-2, with D perhaps TRBD1 (6 bases). This CDR3 has 15 residues. Germline CDR1 is MNHEY and CDR2 is SMNVEV (reference sequence). Trimming removed 5 bases at V and 4 bases at J, with 17 bases between. The DNA for the CDR3 is TGTGCCAGCAGTCCTCGAGGGGGGGGAGGCTATGGCTACACCTTC. Its translation: CASSPRGGGGYGYTF.

This chain connects TRBV6-5 to TRBJ2-3; 7 positions agree with TRBD1. V gave up 7 bases and J gave up 1 base; unmatched junction bases: 5. This CDR3 region has 14 residues. Germline V gene data show CDR1 as MNHEY and CDR2 as SVGAGI. This chain's CDR3 is CASMYGTGTDTQYF. In nucleotides, the CDR3 is TGTGCCAGCATGTATGGGACAGGCACAGATACGCAGTATTTT.

The V gene is TRBV7-2, the J gene TRBJ2-3, with 13 positions matching TRBD2. With V trimmed by 5 bases and J by 2 bases, 4 bases remained unmatched. Looked up from germline, CDR1 is SGHTA and CDR2 is FQGNSA. CDR3 size: 16 residues. The DNA of the CDR3 is TGTGCCAGCAGCCTGACTAGCGGGGGGAACACAGATACGCAGTATTTT. This sequence encodes CASSLTSGGNTDTQYF.

J is TRBJ1-2 and V is TRBV7-9; TRBD1 aligns across 7 bases. This CDR3 region has 16 residues. V lost 0 bases and J lost 1; bases outside the gene matches: 5. Germline CDR1 and CDR2: SEHNR and FQNEAQ (reference sequence). CDR3 amino acids: CASSLAAGDSNYGYTF. The CDR3 DNA reads as TGTGCCAGCAGCTTAGCCGCCGGGGACAGTAACTATGGCTACACCTTC.

This clone appeared a single time. V usage is TRBV5-1 and J usage is TRBJ2-5, with 12 positions matching TRBD1. The J segment lost 5 bases and the V segment lost 0 bases, leaving 11 bases of the junction unmatched. Germline V gives CDR1 SGHRS, CDR2 YFSETQ. This CDR3 contains 18 residues. This chain's CDR3 is CASSLGDRGQPNQETQYF. CDR3 DNA: TGCGCCAGCAGCTTGGGGGACAGGGGGCAACCCAATCAGGAGACCCAGTACTTC.

V is TRBV7-2 and J is TRBJ2-1; TRBD2 agrees at 8 bases. The V and J ends lost 5 bases and 4 bases, in that order; junction bases with no gene match: 7. From germline, CDR1 is SGHTA and CDR2 FQGNSA. There are 15 residues in the CDR3. CDR3: CASSTSGGLYNEQFF. The CDR3 DNA sequence: TGTGCCAGCAGCACCAGCGGGGGCCTTTACAATGAGCAGTTCTTC.

The gene calls are TRBV10-3 and TRBJ1-1; TRBD1 matches 7 bases. The CDR3 consists of 17 residues. Germline assignment: CDR1 ENHRY and CDR2 SYGVKD. The V segment lost 2 bases and the J segment 5 bases; nucleotides outside the gene matches: 14. The DNA for the CDR3 is TGTGCCATCAGTGAGACCCAGACGACAGGGTTGTCTACTGAAGCTTTCTTT. This gives the protein CAISETQTTGLSTEAFF.

This chain links TRBV6-5 with TRBJ2-5; D is perhaps TRBD2 (5 bases). Germline V gene lookup returns CDR1 MNHEY and CDR2 SVGAGI. The V end was cut by 5 bases, the J end by 5 bases, with 18 bases between. The CDR3 length is 15 residues. The CDR3 nucleotides read TGTGCCAGCAGTCCCGGAGGAGAATCGGCGGAGACCCAGTACTTC. Translated: CASSPGGESAETQYF.

The chain recombines TRBV10-3 with TRBJ1-1, with TRBD1 matching over 7 bases. Unmatched junction bases numbered 4, after V lost 6 bases and J lost 0 bases. The CDR3 consists of 14 residues. CDR1 and CDR2 from the germline V gene are ENHRY and SYGVKD. CDR3 residues: CAISAGTVNTEAFF. The CDR3, as DNA: TGTGCCATCAGCGCCGGGACAGTGAACACTGAAGCTTTCTTT.

The chain has TRBV5-1 and TRBJ2-5; perhaps TRBD2 as D (6 bases). The CDR3 is made up of 12 amino acids. The V gene's germline CDR1 is SGHRS and CDR2 YFSETQ. V lost 0 bases to trimming and J lost 13 bases, with 13 bases between them. The CDR3 reads CASSLDDAGLYF. The CDR3 nucleotides are TGCGCCAGCAGCTTGGATGACGCGGGGCTGTACTTC. Looking up the rest from reference TRBV5-1 and TRBJ2-5 gives the full variable domain: KAGVTQTPRYLIKTRGQQVTLSCSPISGHRSVSWYQQTPGQGLQFLFEYFSETQRNKGNFPGRFSGRQFSNSRSEMNVSTLELGDSALYLCASSLDDAGLYFGPGTRLLVL.

V and J are TRBV2 and TRBJ1-2, with TRBD1 matching over 8 bases. This CDR3 is built from 15 residues. The germline CDR1 and CDR2 sequences are SNHLY and FYNNEI. V was clipped by 2 bases and J by 7 bases; unmatched bases: 9. CDR3 nucleotide sequence: TGTGCCAGCAGTGAATTAGGACAGGGCGTGAGTGGCTACACCTTC. Its translation: CASSELGQGVSGYTF.

This rearrangement joins TRBV3-1 (or the pseudogene TRBV3-2) to TRBJ1-2; 7 nucleotides line up with TRBD1. CDR3 size: 14 residues. The germline gives CDR1 LGHDT, CDR2 YNNKEL (reference sequence). V was clipped by 4 bases and J by 2 bases; unmatched bases: 4. Here the CDR3 DNA reads TGTGCCAGCAGCCTACAGGGGCGCAACTATGGCTACACCTTC. It yields the protein CASSLQGRNYGYTF.

The rearrangement joins TRBV30 to TRBJ1-1; perhaps TRBD1 as D (6 bases). V shed 3 bases and J shed 5 bases, with 16 bases lying between them. The CDR3 runs 14 residues. In germline, CDR1 is GTSNPN, CDR2 SVGIG (reference sequence). The CDR3 region is CAWSLGGRKTEAFF. As DNA, the CDR3 is TGTGCCTGGAGCCTCGGGGGGCGAAAAACTGAAGCTTTCTTT.

This clone has only one observation. V is TRBV11-1 and J is TRBJ1-4; D call uncertain. V gave up 2 bases and J gave up 8 bases, with 6 bases separating them. This CDR3 region has 12 residues. Germline CDR1 is SGHAT and CDR2 is FQDESV (reference sequence). The CDR3 DNA reads as TGTGCCAGCAGCTTAACGCGGGAAAAACTGTTTTTT. Protein sequence: CASSLTREKLFF.

CDR3 protein: CSVDSKEGLTEAFF. The CDR3 coding sequence is TGCAGCGTTGATAGTAAGGAGGGGCTCACTGAAGCTTTCTTT. The V and J genes are TRBV29-1 and TRBJ1-1; perhaps TRBD1 as D (5 bases). This CDR3 is 14 amino acids long. CDR1 and CDR2 (germline): SQVTM, ANQGSEA. V dropped 3 bases and J dropped 4 bases, with 15 bases sitting between them.

V gene TRBV5-6 combines with J gene TRBJ2-7; 8 bases are a match to TRBD2. The germline V gene has CDR1 SGHDT and CDR2 YYEEEE. Losses at the gene ends were 4 bases for V and 3 bases for J; bases not matched to a gene: 0. This CDR3 spans 12 amino acids. In nucleotides, the CDR3 is TGTGCCAGCAGCGGGACTAGCTACGAGCAGTACTTC. This sequence encodes CASSGTSYEQYF.

This clone was counted only a few times. This rearrangement joins TRBV5-1 to TRBJ1-4; a weak D match, TRBD1 (5 bases). This CDR3 has 15 amino acids. V dropped 5 bases and J dropped 6 bases, with 17 bases sitting between them. Per germline, CDR1 SGHRS and CDR2 YFSETQ. This chain's CDR3 is CASSRAWRGDEKLFF. CDR3 in DNA: TGCGCCAGCAGTAGGGCCTGGAGGGGTGATGAAAAACTGTTTTTT.

The V gene is TRBV4-3, the J gene TRBJ1-1, with D possibly being TRBD1 (6 bases). The CDR3 contains 15 residues. V was trimmed by 1 base and J by 3 bases, leaving 12 bases between them. Germline assignment: CDR1 LGHNA and CDR2 YSLEER. CDR3 bases: TGCGCCAGCAGCCAAGCAGGGGATGGGGACACTGAAGCTTTCTTT. Its translation: CASSQAGDGDTEAFF.

The genes are TRBV27 and TRBJ2-7; 9 bases line up with TRBD2. The length of the CDR3 is 13 residues. CDR1 MNHEY and CDR2 SMNVEV come from the germline V gene (reference sequence). The V gene end was trimmed by 5 bases and the J gene end by 7 bases; junction bases not matched to a gene: 6. CDR3 sequence reads: CASSSGGPGEQYF. CDR3 bases: TGTGCCAGCAGTAGCGGGGGGCCGGGTGAGCAGTACTTC.

This clone occurred a few times. CDR3 protein: CASRVTSDTQYF. For the CDR3, the DNA is TGTGCCAGCAGGGTGACTAGTGATACGCAGTATTTT. V usage is TRBV2 and J usage is TRBJ2-3; D may be TRBD2 (6 bases). CDR3 length: 12 amino acids. Germline V CDR1 and CDR2: SNHLY, FYNNEI. V lost 6 bases and J 6 bases, leaving 10 bases between the germline ends. The full variable domain, with the rest looked up from reference TRBV2 and TRBJ2-3, is EPEVTQTPSHQVTQMGQEVILRCVPISNHLYFYWYRQILGQKVEFLVSFYNNEISEKSEIFDDQFSVERPDGSNFTLKIRSTKLEDSAMYFCASRVTSDTQYFGPGTRLTVL.

The chain carries TRBV9 and TRBJ2-3; D remains ambiguous. The V end lost 1 base, the J end lost 0 bases, and 12 bases lay between the germline ends. Germline CDR1 reads SGDLS; CDR2 reads YYNGEE. CDR3 size: 16 residues. Written as DNA, the CDR3 is TGTGCCAGCAGCGTAAGTCTAGACCTTAGCACAGATACGCAGTATTTT. It yields the protein CASSVSLDLSTDTQYF.